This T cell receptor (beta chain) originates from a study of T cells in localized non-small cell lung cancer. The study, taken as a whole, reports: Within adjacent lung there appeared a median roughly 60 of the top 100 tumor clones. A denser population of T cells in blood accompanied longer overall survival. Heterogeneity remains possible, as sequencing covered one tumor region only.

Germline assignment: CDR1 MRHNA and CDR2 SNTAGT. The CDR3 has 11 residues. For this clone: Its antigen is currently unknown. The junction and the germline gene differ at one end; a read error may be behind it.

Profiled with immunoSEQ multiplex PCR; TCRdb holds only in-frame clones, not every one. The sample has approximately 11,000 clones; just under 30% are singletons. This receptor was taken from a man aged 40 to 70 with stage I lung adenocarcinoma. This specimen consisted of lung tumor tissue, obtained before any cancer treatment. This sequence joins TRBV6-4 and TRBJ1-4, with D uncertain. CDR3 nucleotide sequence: TGTGCCAGCAGTGACGTTGGACTAAAGGTTTTT. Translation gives CASSDVGLKVF.